These 25 T cell receptor beta chains were all obtained from the same sample, sequenced in a study of Graves' ophthalmopathy and Graves' hyperthyroidism. Amplification of TCR beta CDR3 regions used RNA transcripts. Second-round multiplex PCR came after a first-round RT-PCR that employed HTBI primers. TCRdb reprocessed the multiplex PCR reads via MiXCR and lists one record per CDR3 protein. The profile shows a few hundred thousand distinct CDR3 sequences, roughly 40% of them singletons. The specimen was peripheral blood or thyroid tissue (not recorded which). These receptor sequences come from an adult man with Graves' hyperthyroidism.

This clonotype came up many times. This chain uses TRBV7-9 with TRBJ2-6; maybe TRBD2 (6 bases). The germline V gene has CDR1 SEHNR and CDR2 FQNEAQ (reference sequence). V was cut by 2 bases and J by 0 bases, with 8 bases left in between. This CDR3 is 16 amino acids long. CDR3 residues: CASSLWRGSGANVLTF. The CDR3 nucleotides read TGTGCCAGCAGCTTATGGCGGGGCTCTGGGGCCAACGTCCTGACTTTC.

As DNA, the CDR3 is TGCAGTGCTAGAGCGTTTCTCCAGGGGGGTCGCACAGATACGCAGTATTTT. Translating gives CSARAFLQGGRTDTQYF. The chain is built from TRBV20-1 and TRBJ2-3; a possible D gene is TRBD1 (7 bases). V lost 1 base to trimming and J lost 1 base, with 18 bases between them. The CDR3 covers 17 residues. Germline CDR1 and CDR2: DFQATT and SNEGSKA (reference sequence).

This clonotype was seen more than once but under ten times. V is TRBV11-2 and J is TRBJ2-7; TRBD1 matches 7 bases. The V and J ends lost 4 bases and 3 bases, in that order; junction bases with no gene match: 12. Looked up from germline, CDR1 is SGHAT and CDR2 is FQNNGV. CDR3 length equals 16 residues. The CDR3 protein is CASSWGLQGSLYEQYF. Here the CDR3 DNA reads TGTGCCAGCAGCTGGGGGTTACAGGGGAGCCTCTACGAGCAGTACTTC.

The chain is built from TRBV24-1 and TRBJ2-7, with D uncertain. This CDR3 contains 15 residues. Trimming pared 6 bases from V and 7 bases from J, leaving 21 bases between. Germline V lookup: CDR1 KGHDR, CDR2 SFDVKD. For the CDR3, the DNA is TGTGCCACCAGTATGGGTCGCAGCTCCTACAATGAGCAGTACTTC. Amino acid sequence: CATSMGRSSYNEQYF.

This clonotype appeared once. This chain joins TRBV7-8 and TRBJ2-7, with 11 nucleotides matching TRBD1. CDR1 and CDR2 from the germline V gene are SGHVS and FQNEAQ. The CDR3 is 14 amino acids. Losses at the gene ends were 5 bases for V and 7 bases for J; bases not matched to a gene: 7. CDR3 amino acids: CASSPRTGGNEQYF. The CDR3 DNA follows: TGTGCCAGCAGCCCACGGACAGGGGGCAATGAGCAGTACTTC.

This clonotype was seen repeatedly, ten times or more. This chain connects TRBV29-1 to TRBJ2-7; D is unresolved. The CDR3 is 14 residues long. V was pared by 0 bases and J by 6 bases, with 15 bases between. Germline CDR1 is SQVTM and CDR2 is ANQGSEA. The CDR3 loop reads CSVEDQMGLGEQYF. The CDR3, as DNA: TGCAGCGTTGAAGATCAGATGGGATTGGGCGAGCAGTACTTC.

This clonotype has at least ten counts. The chain uses TRBV12-3 or TRBV12-4 and TRBJ1-6; weak D call: TRBD1 (5 bases). Deletions cut 4 bases from V and 7 bases from J, with 17 bases between. This CDR3 has 16 residues. This CDR3 reads CASSWGGGVVNSPLHF. CDR3 DNA sequence: TGTGCCAGCAGTTGGGGGGGTGGTGTGGTGAATTCACCCCTCCACTTT.

The rearrangement uses TRBV3-1 and TRBJ1-2; D may be TRBD1 (5 bases). Germline assignment: CDR1 LGHDT and CDR2 YNNKEL (reference sequence). The V end was cut by 3 bases, the J end by 1 base, with 18 bases between. This CDR3 has 17 residues. The CDR3 nucleotides read TGTGCCAGCAGCCAGAGAGGACGTGGGGCCCTTAACTATGGCTACACCTTC. It translates to CASSQRGRGALNYGYTF.

Concerning this clonotype: As the CDR3 is not closed by the conserved phenylalanine or tryptophan, this likely results from a read error. Because the CDR3's place on the DNA is in doubt, the DNA is left out and the CDR3 is given as listed by TCRdb. The chain couples TRBV10-3 to TRBJ1-4. Germline V CDR1 and CDR2: ENHRY, SYGVKD. The CDR3 adds up to 10 amino acids, both ends counted. The CDR3 loop reads CAISEARGGL.

This clonotype appeared many times. V usage is TRBV4-1 and J usage is TRBJ1-1; no reliable D call. The CDR3 runs to 15 residues. The V gene's germline CDR1 is MGHRA and CDR2 YSYEKL. Trimming removed 1 base from V and 2 bases from J, with 11 bases in between. As DNA, the CDR3 is TGCGCCAGCAGCCAAGTCGGGGATCTCAACACTGAAGCTTTCTTT. It codes for CASSQVGDLNTEAFF.

V usage is TRBV27 and J usage is TRBJ1-2, with D hard to call. V dropped 6 bases and J dropped 5 bases, with 13 bases sitting between them. This CDR3 has 13 residues. The germline gives CDR1 MNHEY, CDR2 SMNVEV (reference sequence). This CDR3 reads CASRRESAYGYTF. The CDR3 DNA sequence: TGTGCCAGCAGGCGGGAATCGGCTTATGGCTACACCTTC.

This chain uses TRBV6-5 with TRBJ1-2; tentative D call: TRBD1 (5 bases). Trimming shortened V by 0 bases and J by 8 bases, and 10 bases separated the two germline ends. The CDR3 totals 13 residues. Germline CDR1 MNHEY, CDR2 SVGAGI. The CDR3 loop reads CASSYSQGSGYTF. In DNA form, the CDR3 reads TGTGCCAGCAGTTACTCGCAGGGTTCGGGCTACACCTTC.

This clonotype has a handful of counts. CDR3 amino acids: CASSLAGQPNTGELFF. The CDR3 DNA sequence: TGTGCCAGCAGCTTGGCGGGCCAGCCCAACACCGGGGAGCTGTTTTTT. The gene calls are TRBV5-4 and TRBJ2-2; D not resolved. V was trimmed by 0 bases and J by 2 bases, leaving 11 bases between them. CDR3 length equals 16 residues. The germline gives CDR1 SGHNT, CDR2 YYREEE (reference sequence).

The chain has TRBV7-2 and TRBJ2-7, with D hard to call. V lost 3 bases to trimming and J lost 3 bases, with 15 bases between them. This CDR3 contains 15 residues. CDR1 is SGHTA, CDR2 FQGNSA, per germline. The CDR3 reads CASSFAWKSGYEQYF. CDR3 bases: TGTGCCAGCAGCTTCGCCTGGAAATCAGGCTACGAGCAGTACTTC.

The sample holds many counts of this clonotype. Its ends do not fully match the called genes, so a read error is possible. The rearrangement links TRBV5-1 to TRBJ2-5; D may be TRBD1 (7 bases). Looked up from germline, CDR1 is SGHRS and CDR2 is YFSETQ. This CDR3 is built from 14 residues. This CDR3 reads CASSQGGSQETQYF. The CDR3 DNA reads as TGTGCCAGCAGCCAGGGGGGCTCCCAGGAGACCCAGTACTTC. Together with reference TRBV5-1 and TRBJ2-5, the CDR3 gives the full variable domain: KAGVTQTPRYLIKTRGQQVTLSCSPISGHRSVSWYQQTPGQGLQFLFEYFSETQRNKGNFPGRFSGRQFSNSRSEMNVSTLELGDSALYLCASSQGGSQETQYFGPGTRLLVL.

Concerning this clonotype: At one boundary the junction diverges from the germline segment, which might be a read error. The rearrangement links TRBV11-1 to TRBJ1-3; tentative D call: TRBD1 (5 bases). Per germline, CDR1 SGHAT and CDR2 FQDESV (reference sequence). This CDR3 comprises 14 residues. CDR3 in DNA: TGTGCCGGCAGCTTGCCGACAGCTGGAAACACCATATATTTT. It is translated as CAGSLPTAGNTIYF.

A word on this clonotype: A much larger clone is a single base away; this may be a read error. This sequence joins TRBV11-2 and TRBJ1-5; tentative D call: TRBD1 (5 bases). This CDR3 spans 14 amino acids. V was cut by 5 bases and J by 3 bases, with 11 bases left in between. Germline lookup yields CDR1 SGHAT and CDR2 FQNNGV. CDR3: CASSPGLDNQPQHF. Here the CDR3 DNA reads TGTGCCAGCAGCCCAGGGTTGGACAATCAGCCCCAGCATTTT.

This clonotype occurred many times. The chain has TRBV7-9 and TRBJ2-5, with D possibly called TRBD1 or TRBD2 (6 bases each). Germline CDR1 and CDR2: SEHNR and FQNEAQ (reference sequence). The CDR3 loop spans 17 amino acids. Trimming shortened V by 5 bases and J by 5 bases, and 24 bases separated the two germline ends. CDR3 amino acids: CASSPPLTGEGGETQYF. The CDR3 DNA sequence: TGTGCCAGCAGCCCCCCCCTTACGGGGGAAGGGGGGGAGACCCAGTACTTC.

As concerns this clonotype: Given a much more abundant clone one base away, this may be a read error. The rearrangement links TRBV20-1 to TRBJ2-2, with 10 bases aligning to TRBD2. J lost 0 bases, V lost 2 bases, and 12 bases had no gene match. The CDR3 is 19 amino acids. Germline V gene data show CDR1 as DFQATT and CDR2 as SNEGSKA (reference sequence). The CDR3 here is CSARTYRRTSGTNTGELFF. In DNA, the CDR3 is TGCAGTGCTAGAACCTACAGAAGGACTAGCGGCACGAACACCGGGGAGCTGTTTTTT.

This clonotype was picked up many times. The chain has TRBV20-1 and TRBJ1-2; 7 positions match TRBD1. This CDR3 is 14 amino acids long. With V trimmed by 6 bases and J by 0 bases, 7 bases remained unmatched. Germline V gene lookup returns CDR1 DFQATT and CDR2 SNEGSKA (reference sequence). The CDR3: CSAGRDRANYGYTF. The DNA of the CDR3 is TGCAGTGCGGGACGGGACAGAGCTAACTATGGCTACACCTTC.

This chain uses TRBV7-9 with TRBJ1-2; D unclear. Per the germline V gene, CDR1 is SEHNR and CDR2 is FQNEAQ (reference sequence). The CDR3 has 15 residues. Trimming left V 5 bases short and J 3 bases short, with 16 bases between. The CDR3 loop is CASSPPWATYYGYTF. CDR3 sequence (DNA): TGTGCCAGCAGCCCCCCGTGGGCTACGTACTATGGCTACACCTTC. Based on the CDR3 plus reference TRBV7-9 and TRBJ1-2, the full variable domain is DTGVSQNPRHKITKRGQNVTFRCDPISEHNRLYWYRQTLGQGPEFLTYFQNEAQLEKSRLLSDRFSAERPKGSFSTLEIQRTEQGDSAMYLCASSPPWATYYGYTFGSGTRLTVV.

This clonotype has a single count. V gene TRBV20-1 combines with J gene TRBJ1-3; D gene unclear. CDR3 length equals 11 residues. In germline, CDR1 is DFQATT, CDR2 SNEGSKA (reference sequence). The CDR3 DNA reads TGCAGCAGGCACTCTGGAAACACCATATATTTT. It codes for CSRHSGNTIYF.

This clonotype was counted ten times or more. This chain connects TRBV6-5 to TRBJ2-7; 9 nucleotides align to TRBD1. Per the germline V gene, CDR1 is MNHEY and CDR2 is SVGAGI. CDR3 length equals 15 residues. The ends lost 3 bases at V and 3 bases at J; junction bases unmatched: 6. The CDR3 here is CASSYTDRGDYEQYF. The CDR3 DNA is TGTGCCAGCAGTTATACCGACAGGGGGGACTACGAGCAGTACTTC.

Turning to this clonotype: Its ends do not fully match the called genes, so a read error is possible. The CDR3 here is CASGLAPAGGQETQYF. The CDR3 DNA is TGTGCCAGCGGCTTGGCCCCAGCGGGAGGGCAAGAGACCCAGTACTTC. The chain combines TRBV7-3 with TRBJ2-5; 10 bases are shared with TRBD2. CDR3 size: 16 residues. Per germline, CDR1 SGHTA and CDR2 FQGTGA. The variable domain in full, completed from reference TRBV7-3 and TRBJ2-5, reads GAGVSQTPSNKVTEKGKYVELRCDPISGHTALYWYRQSLGQGPEFLIYFQGTGAADDSGLPNDRFFAVRPEGSVSTLKIQRTERGDSAVYLCASGLAPAGGQETQYFGPGTRLLVL.

This clonotype was picked up many times. The chain combines TRBV15 with TRBJ2-7, with 11 bases matching TRBD2. The CDR3 extends over 18 amino acids. Germline values: CDR1 LNHNV, CDR2 YYDKDF (reference sequence). V trimming: 0 bases; J trimming: 0 bases; junction bases outside the gene matches: 7. DNA of the CDR3: TGTGCCACCAGCAGAGATTCGGTACTAGCGGGGGCCTCCTACGAGCAGTACTTC. Translation: CATSRDSVLAGASYEQYF.